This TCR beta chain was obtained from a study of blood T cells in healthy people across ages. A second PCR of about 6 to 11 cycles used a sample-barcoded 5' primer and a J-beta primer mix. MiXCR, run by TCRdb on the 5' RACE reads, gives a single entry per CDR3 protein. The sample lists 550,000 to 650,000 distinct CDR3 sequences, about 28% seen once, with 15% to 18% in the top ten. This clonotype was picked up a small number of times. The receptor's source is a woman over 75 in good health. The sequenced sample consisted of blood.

The CDR3 DNA reads TGTGCCAGCAGCCCCCGGGGGGGGGTTAGGCAGTATTTT. Its protein product is CASSPRGGVRQYF. The J gene is TRBJ2-3, the V gene TRBV3-1; TRBD2 agrees at 8 bases. Losses at the gene ends were 4 bases for V and 11 bases for J; bases not matched to a gene: 8. The CDR3 totals 13 residues. CDR1 LGHDT and CDR2 YNNKEL come from the germline V gene (reference sequence).